The 31 T cell receptor beta chains given below trace back to one sample, sequenced in a study of blood T cell repertoires in COVID-19. Profiled with immunoSEQ multiplex PCR; TCRdb holds only in-frame clones, not every one. The repertoire has about 300,000 clones, nearly 90% of them found once; the top ten carry approximately 6%. The source material was PBMCs or T cells enriched from blood (not recorded which). Every receptor here comes from a woman in her thirties who had recovered from COVID-19.

The rearrangement uses TRBV27 and TRBJ2-7, with D possibly TRBD1 on 5 matching bases. Germline-derived CDR1 and CDR2 are MNHEY and SMNVEV (reference sequence). This CDR3 has 16 amino acids. V was trimmed by 5 bases and J by 2 bases, leaving 19 bases between them. CDR3 region: CASSPGWQGITYEQYF. The CDR3 region has the DNA TGTGCCAGCAGTCCCGGGTGGCAGGGAATCACCTACGAGCAGTACTTC.

CDR3 protein: CASSAGQGPNYGYTF. The CDR3 coding sequence is TGTGCCAGCAGCGCGGGACAGGGCCCTAACTATGGCTACACCTTC. The chain uses TRBV7-9 and TRBJ1-2; 9 nucleotides align to TRBD1. CDR3 length equals 15 residues. CDR1 SEHNR and CDR2 FQNEAQ come from the germline V gene (reference sequence). Trimming removed 5 bases from V and 0 bases from J; junction bases left unmatched: 4.

The chain combines TRBV18 with TRBJ2-7, with D maybe TRBD1 (6 bases). Trimming removed 2 bases from V and 2 bases from J, with 13 bases in between. The CDR3 loop spans 15 amino acids. Germline V lookup: CDR1 KGHSH, CDR2 LQKENI. The DNA for the CDR3 is TGTGCCAGCTCACCAAGAACAGGGAGCCCCTACGAGCAGTACTTC. It yields the protein CASSPRTGSPYEQYF.

This rearrangement joins TRBV2 to TRBJ2-5; TRBD2 agrees at 8 bases. V lost 7 bases, J lost 2 bases, and 3 bases stayed unmatched. The V gene's germline CDR1 is SNHLY and CDR2 FYNNEI. This CDR3 contains 13 residues. The CDR3 loop reads CASMAGGQETQYF. The CDR3 DNA sequence: TGTGCCAGCATGGCGGGGGGACAAGAGACCCAGTACTTC.

This chain connects TRBV11-2 to TRBJ2-1, with TRBD2 matching 7 bases. The germline CDR1 and CDR2 sequences are SGHAT and FQNNGV. The CDR3 is 15 residues long. J gave up 7 bases and V 9 bases, and 15 bases lay outside the gene matches. CDR3 coding DNA: TGTGCCAGTACACTCTGGGGCGGGGGATCTAATGAGCAGTTCTTC. Amino acids: CASTLWGGGSNEQFF.

The chain recombines TRBV4-3 with TRBJ1-4; D gene uncertain. Per germline, CDR1 LGHNA and CDR2 YSLEER. The CDR3 totals 15 residues. V lost 0 bases and J lost 6, with 11 bases in between. In nucleotides, the CDR3 is TGCGCCAGCAGCCAAGATCCCCGGGGTCATGAAAAACTGTTTTTT. As protein: CASSQDPRGHEKLFF.

On this clone: One junction end does not reproduce the germline sequence, and a read error may be involved. J is TRBJ2-7 and V is TRBV7-2; weak D call: TRBD2 (6 bases). Germline V lookup: CDR1 SGHTA, CDR2 FQGNSA. CDR3 length equals 15 residues. The chain's CDR3 is CVSSLAPGLSYEQYF. As DNA, the CDR3 is TGTGTCAGCAGCTTAGCACCGGGACTGTCCTACGAGCAGTACTTC. Variable domain in full (rest from reference TRBV7-2 and TRBJ2-7): GAGVSQSPSNKVTEKGKDVELRCDPISGHTALYWYRQSLGQGLEFLIYFQGNSAPDKSGLPSDRFSAERTGGSVSTLTIQRTQQEDSAVYLCVSSLAPGLSYEQYFGPGTRLTVT.

The chain carries TRBV15 and TRBJ2-7; 7 nucleotides agree with TRBD1. Germline V gene sequence: CDR1 LNHNV, CDR2 YYDKDF (reference sequence). This CDR3 comprises 11 residues. The ends lost 11 bases at V and 7 bases at J; junction bases unmatched: 8. The chain's CDR3 is CARRGREEQYF. CDR3 coding DNA: TGTGCCCGTAGGGGGCGCGAGGAGCAGTACTTC.

The gene calls are TRBV7-9 and TRBJ2-2, with 8 bases that match TRBD2. V trimming: 6 bases; J trimming: 5 bases; junction bases outside the gene matches: 8. There are 15 residues in the CDR3. Looked up from germline, CDR1 is SEHNR and CDR2 is FQNEAQ (reference sequence). The CDR3 nucleotides read TGTGCCAGCAGGCCCGGGGGGGGCTTGACCGGGGAGCTGTTTTTT. Encoded protein: CASRPGGGLTGELFF.

V is TRBV15 and J is TRBJ1-6, with TRBD1 matching over 7 bases. The CDR3 spans 15 residues. The V gene's germline CDR1 is LNHNV and CDR2 YYDKDF (reference sequence). Losses at the gene ends were 3 bases for V and 8 bases for J; bases not matched to a gene: 7. In DNA form, the CDR3 reads TGTGCCACCAGCAGCATAGACAGGGTCGATTCACCCCTCCACTTT. It codes for CATSSIDRVDSPLHF.

The chain joins TRBV18 to TRBJ2-1; 8 bases map to TRBD1. The CDR3 totals 13 residues. With V trimmed by 5 bases and J by 10 bases, 7 bases remained unmatched. CDR1 and CDR2 from the germline V gene are KGHSH and LQKENI. Here the CDR3 reads CASSAQTGVEQFF. The CDR3 bases are TGTGCCAGCTCAGCGCAGACAGGGGTCGAGCAGTTCTTC. Full variable domain (remainder filled in from reference TRBV18 and TRBJ2-1): NAGVMQNPRHLVRRRGQEARLRCSPMKGHSHVYWYRQLPEEGLKFMVYLQKENIIDESGMPKERFSAEFPKEGPSILRIQQVVRGDSAAYFCASSAQTGVEQFFGPGTRLTVL.

V and J are TRBV6-5 and TRBJ1-5, with 7 bases matching TRBD1. V trimming: 5 bases; J trimming: 5 bases; junction bases outside the gene matches: 9. This CDR3 is 15 amino acids long. Germline CDR1 reads MNHEY; CDR2 reads SVGAGI. CDR3 coding DNA: TGTGCCAGCAGTCCAAAAGACAGGGCCGATCAGCCCCAGCATTTT. Translating it yields CASSPKDRADQPQHF.

The chain couples TRBV5-5 to TRBJ1-2, with 8 bases fitting TRBD1. The ends lost 5 bases at V and 5 bases at J; junction bases unmatched: 26. This CDR3 region has 20 residues. Germline V gene sequence: CDR1 SGHKS, CDR2 YYEKEE (reference sequence). Written as DNA, the CDR3 is TGTGCCAGCAGTGCACGCGACGCCGCAACAGGGGGGGTATCGGTGTATGGCTACACCTTC. It translates to CASSARDAATGGVSVYGYTF.

The V gene is TRBV3-1 (or the pseudogene TRBV3-2), the J gene TRBJ1-1; 10 positions match TRBD1. Trimming at V came to 4 bases and at J to 4 bases, leaving 6 bases not matched to a gene. CDR3 length: 15 residues. Germline V gives CDR1 LGHDT, CDR2 YNNKEL (reference sequence). As DNA, the CDR3 is TGTGCCAGCAGCCGACAGGGGGCGTTAGGCACTGAAGCTTTCTTT. The encoded protein is CASSRQGALGTEAFF.

The V call is TRBV19, the J call TRBJ1-1; 10 bases align to TRBD1. J gave up 0 bases and V 6 bases, and 16 bases lay outside the gene matches. Per germline, CDR1 LNHDA and CDR2 SQIVND (reference sequence). The CDR3 is 19 amino acids. The CDR3 spells CASSPRGGTGVPLNTEAFF. The CDR3 DNA reads TGTGCCAGTAGCCCCCGGGGCGGGACAGGGGTCCCCTTGAACACTGAAGCTTTCTTT. Full variable domain (outside the CDR3, taken from reference TRBV19 and TRBJ1-1): DGGITQSPKYLFRKEGQNVTLSCEQNLNHDAMYWYRQDPGQGLRLIYYSQIVNDFQKGDIAEGYSVSREKKESFPLTVTSAQKNPTAFYLCASSPRGGTGVPLNTEAFFGQGTRLTVV.

The CDR3 loop is CAISPGPPYQYF. The CDR3 bases are TGTGCCATCAGTCCTGGGCCCCCGTATCAGTACTTC. This chain connects TRBV10-3 to TRBJ2-7; the D is unclear. Germline V gene data show CDR1 as ENHRY and CDR2 as SYGVKD. V was trimmed by 5 bases and J by 10 bases, leaving 15 bases between them. The CDR3 extends over 12 amino acids.

This clone was observed a handful of times. The chain joins TRBV5-4 to TRBJ2-7; unclear D gene. The CDR3 totals 14 residues. Trimming removed 0 bases from V and 4 bases from J, with 11 bases in between. Germline loops: CDR1 SGHNT, CDR2 YYREEE (reference sequence). CDR3 protein: CASSLGGASYEQYF. The CDR3 DNA reads as TGTGCCAGCAGCTTGGGTGGAGCCAGTTACGAGCAGTACTTC.

This chain joins TRBV6-2 or TRBV6-3 and TRBJ1-6, with a weak D call TRBD1 (6 bases). This CDR3 region has 14 residues. The ends were cut back, 3 bases at V and 7 bases at J, with 10 bases in the middle. The germline gives CDR1 MNHEY, CDR2 SVGEGT. As DNA, the CDR3 is TGTGCCAGCAGTTATTGGACAGCCAATTCACCCCTCCACTTT. Translating gives CASSYWTANSPLHF.

This clone was recorded once. This chain's CDR3 is CASSLSGTGGYSTDTQYF. CDR3 nucleotides: TGCGCCAGCAGCCTGTCCGGGACAGGGGGCTATAGCACAGATACGCAGTATTTT. V gene TRBV5-1 combines with J gene TRBJ2-3, with 12 bases fitting TRBD1. Germline V gives CDR1 SGHRS, CDR2 YFSETQ. Trimming took 4 bases from V and 0 from J; bases not matched to a gene: 9. The CDR3 contains 18 residues.

The V call is TRBV7-9, the J call TRBJ1-1; D gene ambiguous. The CDR3 extends over 15 amino acids. The germline gives CDR1 SEHNR, CDR2 FQNEAQ (reference sequence). The V end lost 1 base, the J end lost 10 bases, and 19 bases lay between the germline ends. The CDR3, as DNA: TGTGCCAGCAGCTTAGGCCTAGGACTTCTTCACGTAGCTTTCTTT. Encoded protein: CASSLGLGLLHVAFF.

This chain joins TRBV16 and TRBJ1-5, with unresolved D. V lost 0 bases to trimming and J lost 9 bases, with 6 bases between them. Germline loops: CDR1 KGHSY, CDR2 FQNENV. The CDR3 has 12 amino acids. The CDR3 sequence: CASSQSRGPQHF. The DNA for the CDR3 is TGTGCCAGCAGCCAATCCCGGGGGCCCCAGCATTTT. The full variable domain, in which reference TRBV16 and TRBJ1-5 provide the parts outside the CDR3, is GEEVAQTPKHLVRGEGQKAKLYCAPIKGHSYVFWYQQVLKNEFKFLISFQNENVFDETGMPKERFSAKCLPNSPCSLEIQATKLEDSAVYFCASSQSRGPQHFGDGTRLSIL.

The gene calls are TRBV7-9 and TRBJ2-5, with D perhaps TRBD2 (6 bases). Trimming took off 1 base at V and 3 bases at J, with 18 bases between the two ends. Per germline, CDR1 SEHNR and CDR2 FQNEAQ (reference sequence). The CDR3 is 17 amino acids. The CDR3 DNA follows: TGTGCCAGCAGCTTAGGGGTCCTGACGGGGGAGAAAGAGACCCAGTACTTC. Its protein product is CASSLGVLTGEKETQYF.

This chain joins TRBV7-8 and TRBJ2-7; 7 bases fit TRBD1. Trimming cost V 5 bases and J 3 bases; bases outside gene matches: 7. Germline CDR1 reads SGHVS; CDR2 reads FQNEAQ. This CDR3 region has 14 residues. The CDR3 loop reads CASSKRGQNYEQYF. Written as DNA, the CDR3 is TGTGCCAGCAGCAAAAGGGGACAGAACTACGAGCAGTACTTC. Using reference TRBV7-8 and TRBJ2-7 for the parts outside the CDR3, the full variable domain is GAGVSQSPRYKVAKRGQDVALRCDPISGHVSLFWYQQALGQGPEFLTYFQNEAQLDKSGLPSDRFFAERPEGSVSTLKIQRTQQEDSAVYLCASSKRGQNYEQYFGPGTRLTVT.

The V gene is TRBV6-5, the J gene TRBJ1-3; TRBD1 might be the D (5 bases). In germline, CDR1 is MNHEY, CDR2 SVGAGI. CDR3 length: 16 residues. V was cut by 0 bases and J by 3 bases, with 12 bases left in between. Here the CDR3 DNA reads TGTGCCAGCAGTTACTCGACCCATAGGGGTGGAAACACCATATATTTT. This translates into CASSYSTHRGGNTIYF.

This clone has only a few counts. The chain joins TRBV5-4 to TRBJ2-7, with 13 bases that match TRBD2. Germline CDR1 and CDR2: SGHNT and YYREEE (reference sequence). The CDR3 is made up of 16 amino acids. J gave up 5 bases and V 4 bases, and 9 bases lay outside the gene matches. For the CDR3, the DNA is TGTGCCAGCAGCCCGGGCGGACTAGCGGGGGAGGACGAGCAGTACTTC. This translates into CASSPGGLAGEDEQYF.

V and J are TRBV19 and TRBJ2-5; 9 nucleotides line up with TRBD2. The germline CDR1 and CDR2 sequences are LNHDA and SQIVND (reference sequence). The CDR3 length is 14 residues. Trimming removed 6 bases from V and 7 bases from J; junction bases left unmatched: 9. The CDR3 region has the DNA TGTGCCAGTAGGGCACCGGGACTAGCACGGACCCAGTACTTC. It codes for CASRAPGLARTQYF.

This rearrangement joins TRBV7-3 to TRBJ2-1; the D gene is possibly TRBD2 (6 bases). CDR1 is SGHTA, CDR2 FQGTGA, per germline. V lost 4 bases to trimming and J lost 5 bases, with 15 bases between them. The CDR3 runs 15 residues. The CDR3 protein is CASSSTRDFNNEQFF. The CDR3 nucleotides are TGTGCCAGCAGCTCGACCAGGGACTTTAACAATGAGCAGTTCTTC.

V is TRBV9 and J is TRBJ1-4; D is unresolved. V was shortened by 0 bases and J by 5 bases, with 11 bases between the two germline ends. The CDR3 length is 15 residues. CDR1 and CDR2 from the germline V gene are SGDLS and YYNGEE. The CDR3 DNA is TGTGCCAGCAGCGTAGCTACGGGGTACAATGAAAAACTGTTTTTT. Protein sequence: CASSVATGYNEKLFF.

The chain is built from TRBV5-8 and TRBJ1-3; maybe TRBD1 (5 bases). V was trimmed by 0 bases and J by 2 bases, leaving 6 bases between them. CDR3 length: 14 amino acids. Germline V gives CDR1 SGHTS, CDR2 YDEGEE. CDR3 DNA: TGTGCCAGCAGCTTGGGACAGCCTGGAAACACCATATATTTT. This encodes CASSLGQPGNTIYF.

This chain links TRBV29-1 with TRBJ1-1; tentatively, D is TRBD1 (6 bases). Trimming pared 4 bases from V and 1 base from J, leaving 10 bases between. Germline-derived CDR1 and CDR2 are SQVTM and ANQGSEA. The CDR3 is 13 residues long. The CDR3 protein is CSVVSGANTEAFF. The CDR3 DNA reads as TGCAGCGTTGTATCAGGGGCGAACACTGAAGCTTTCTTT.

The count of this clone is one. The gene calls are TRBV30 and TRBJ1-2; 7 bases are shared with TRBD1. The junction had 7 bases not matched to a gene; V was cut back by 1 base and J by 8 bases. CDR1 is GTSNPN, CDR2 SVGIG, per germline (reference sequence). The CDR3 spans 13 residues. The CDR3 reads CAWSGGTGAGYTF. The CDR3 region has the DNA TGTGCCTGGAGTGGGGGAACAGGGGCGGGCTACACCTTC.